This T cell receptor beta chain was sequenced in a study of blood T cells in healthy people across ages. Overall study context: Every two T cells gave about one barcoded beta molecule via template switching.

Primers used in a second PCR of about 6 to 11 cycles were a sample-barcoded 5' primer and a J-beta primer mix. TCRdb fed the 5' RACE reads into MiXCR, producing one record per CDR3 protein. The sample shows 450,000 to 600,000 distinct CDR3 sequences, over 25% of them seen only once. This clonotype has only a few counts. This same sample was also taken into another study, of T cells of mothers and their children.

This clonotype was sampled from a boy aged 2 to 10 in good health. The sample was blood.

The CDR3 is CASSKASTVAKNIQYF. For the CDR3, the DNA is TGTGCCAGCAGCAAAGCGAGTACTGTAGCCAAAAACATTCAGTACTTC. This chain links TRBV21-1 with TRBJ2-4. TRBV21-1 has pseudogene status. This CDR3 contains 16 residues.